This T cell receptor (beta chain) was recorded in a study of human T cells and chemical hapten exposure. Described time point: patch test 2, 6 weeks after DPC sensitization. Treatment denoted: therapeutic diphenylcyclopropenone sensitization with weekly scalp DPC. The CDR3 covers 16 residues. V was clipped by 3 bases and J by 0 bases, with 11 bases between them. CDR1 is SGHTA and CDR2 is FQGNSA in the germline V gene. Study-wide results and caveats: Versus controls, significantly more large CDR3 similarity clusters arose from expanded TCRs.

TCRdb re-called the RACE reads through MiXCR, storing one row per CDR3 protein. The sample has about 84,000 distinct CDR3 sequences, around 9.3% seen once. As concerns this clonotype: Its cognate antigen is unknown.

This clonotype originated in a woman between 50 and 59 years old with alopecia areata. Some clones in this sample may be carry-over from other donors' samples. The V and J genes are TRBV7-2 and TRBJ2-2; D possibly corresponds to TRBD2 (5 bases). The sample here was whole blood, taken in connection with sensitization to the hapten diphenylcyclopropenone (DPC). The CDR3, as DNA: TGTGCCAGCAGCTTTTCCCGGAGGACGAACACCGGGGAGCTGTTTTTT. Translated, it gives CASSFSRRTNTGELFF.